Sequencing of this T cell receptor beta chain was carried out in a study of blood T cells in healthy people across ages. The wider study: The template switching approach captured approximately one barcoded beta molecule for every two T cells. Whole-study results and caveats: Both naive CD4+ cell counts and diversity were greater in long-lived donors than in aged donors.

CDR1 and CDR2 (germline): SGHVS, FQNEAQ. The length of the CDR3 is 15 residues. V dropped 5 bases and J dropped 5; count of bases not matched to a gene: 7. This clonotype was recorded a few times. The antigen is unknown. Primers used in a second PCR of roughly 7 to 12 cycles were a sample-barcoded 5' primer and a J-beta primer mix. TCRdb recomputed calls from the 5' RACE reads with MiXCR, one row per CDR3 protein. Among approximately 360,000 distinct CDR3 sequences, roughly half were seen once, and the ten largest hold under 60%. Sequencing used blood. This chain joins TRBV7-8 and TRBJ1-5; 9 positions match TRBD1. The origin of this receptor is a man between 60 and 75 years old in good health. As DNA, the CDR3 is TGTGCCAGCAGCCGGGGACAGGGTCTTCATCAGCCCCAGCATTTT. It specifies CASSRGQGLHQPQHF.